This T cell receptor beta chain stems from a study of blood T cell repertoires in COVID-19. Turning to the study itself: Material from acute and convalescent COVID-19 was sourced from the United States, Italy and Spain. From T cells, B-cell-depleted T cells, or PBMCs came the material, which was cDNA or gDNA.

The V and J ends lost 10 bases and 8 bases respectively, with 12 bases between them. CDR3 length: 11 amino acids. Methods used by the authors: Estimation of nucleated cell counts relied on the amplification of reference gene primers. Profiled with immunoSEQ multiplex PCR; TCRdb holds only in-frame clones, not every one. V, J and clone size were drawn from that table, and D and trimming were deduced from the DNA. Of 400,000 to 500,000 clones in the sample, 70% to 90% are singletons; the top ten hold approximately 1.5%. Participants spanned ages roughly 18 to 90 years and resided in 24 US areas. This clone was seen only once.

Material for sequencing was PBMCs or T cells enriched from blood (not recorded which). The rearrangement uses TRBV23-1 and TRBJ1-3; D call uncertain. TRBV23-1 is assigned to the ORF class and has an uncertain function. This clonotype was obtained from a woman under 30 who had been exposed to COVID-19. The CDR3 loop reads CAILGWHTIYF. The CDR3 coding sequence is TGCGCCATCCTTGGCTGGCACACCATATATTTT.